This is a list of T cell receptor beta chains from one sample in a study of glioma-infiltrating T cells after dendritic cell vaccination. This table comes from immunoSEQ multiplex PCR, and its TCRdb copy is limited to in-frame clones, with some not included. The sample includes some 110,000 clones, around 90% of them seen just once. Sample: blood, taken after dendritic cell vaccination. The receptors here all came from a human donor with glioblastoma. Both conserved end residues are part of each CDR3. Each record gives: CDR3 length, clone size, D gene, V gene, J gene, CDR3 DNA, CDR3 protein. A D gene is named only where the DNA matches it firmly. Some rows have no size entry. The others give once, few or many, or a class for an expanded clone.

11,NA,NA,TRBV19,TRBJ1-6,TGTGCCAGTAGTATCCGGGAAACCCTCCACTTT,CASSIRETLHF
14,NA,NA,TRBV5-4,TRBJ2-5,TGTGCCAGCAGCTCACGGGGAGGCGAAGAGACCCAGTACTTC,CASSSRGGEETQYF
15,once,NA,TRBV2,TRBJ1-6,TGTGCCAGCAAGGTTGGTGACAGCTATAATTCACCCCTCCACTTT,CASKVGDSYNSPLHF
13,NA,NA,TRBV6-4,TRBJ2-1,TGTGCCAGCGGAAGGGGAATCGGCAATGAGCAGTTCTTC,CASGRGIGNEQFF
15,few,TRBD2,TRBV15,TRBJ2-3,TGTGCCACCAGCAGAGAAGCGGGGGGGACAGATACGCAGTATTTT,CATSREAGGTDTQYF
15,once,TRBD1,TRBV7-6,TRBJ1-1,TGTGCCAGCAGCTTAGGGGCAGGGGGCGGACCTGAAGCTTTCTTT,CASSLGAGGGPEAFF
14,NA,NA,TRBV2,TRBJ1-4,TGTGCCAGCATTTCCCCCGCAACTAATGAAAAACTGTTTTTT,CASISPATNEKLFF
17,NA,TRBD2,TRBV5-8,TRBJ2-3,TGTGCCAGCAGCTTGACGACTGCTAGCGGGCCTACAGATACGCAGTATTTT,CASSLTTASGPTDTQYF
15,once,NA,TRBV19,TRBJ2-7,TGTGCCAGTAGTATAGTCCCCGAGGTCTCCTACGAGCAGTACTTC,CASSIVPEVSYEQYF
15,NA,NA,TRBV5-4,TRBJ1-6,TGTGCCAGCAGCGCAGGAGACAGGCGCCATTCACCCCTCCACTTT,CASSAGDRRHSPLHF
16,once,TRBD1,TRBV2,TRBJ1-4,TGTGCCAGCAGTGAACAGGGGGCGAGGGCTAATGAAAAACTGTTTTTT,CASSEQGARANEKLFF
15,NA,NA,TRBV6-5,TRBJ1-2,TGTGCCAGCAGCCTGACGTTACAGGGACATGGTGGCTACACCTTC,CASSLTLQGHGGYTF
13,NA,NA,TRBV14,TRBJ2-7,TGTGCCAGCAGCCCAGGGCCTCCCGACGAGCAGTACTTC,CASSPGPPDEQYF
16,NA,TRBD1,TRBV15,TRBJ2-6,TGTGCCACCAGTTCCAGGGGGAACAACGGGGCCAACGTCCTGACTTTC,CATSSRGNNGANVLTF
15,NA,TRBD2,TRBV2,TRBJ2-3,TGTGCCAGCAGGAGACTAGCGGGGAACACAGATACGCAGTATTTT,CASRRLAGNTDTQYF
15,NA,TRBD2,TRBV5-6,TRBJ2-1,TGTGCCAGCAGCCTGGGACTAGCGGGATTCAATGAGCAGTTCTTC,CASSLGLAGFNEQFF
12,NA,NA,TRBV4-1,TRBJ1-1,TGCGCCAGCAGCCAATCGGGAGTTGAAGCTTTCTTT,CASSQSGVEAFF
13,NA,NA,TRBV7-3,TRBJ1-1,TGTGCCAGCAGTCCGGCGGTGAACACTGAAGCTTTCTTT,CASSPAVNTEAFF
14,NA,NA,TRBV7-9,TRBJ1-2,TGTGCCAGCAGCCCTGTGGCGGGCAACTATGGCTACACCTTC,CASSPVAGNYGYTF
14,NA,TRBD1,TRBV5-1,TRBJ1-5,TGCGCCAGCAGCTTGGAACCAGGGGGCCAGCCCCAGCATTTT,CASSLEPGGQPQHF
14,NA,NA,TRBV7-9,TRBJ1-1,TGTGCCAGCAGCTTATCTGTCGGTAACACTGAAGCTTTCTTT,CASSLSVGNTEAFF
15,NA,NA,TRBV13,TRBJ2-3,TGTGCCAGCAGCTTAGGAGGGGGGAGGGCAGATACGCAGTATTTT,CASSLGGGRADTQYF
15,NA,NA,TRBV29-1,TRBJ2-1,TGCAGCTCTGGAGGTTTCGGGGGGCGCCACAATGAGCAGTTCTTC,CSSGGFGGRHNEQFF